The 28 T cell receptor beta chains in this list originate from one sample, sequenced in a study of CD8+CD57+ T cells in acquired aplastic anemia. Investigators profiled TCR beta VDJ and CDR3 from genomic DNA template. TCRdb re-derived calls from the reads in MiXCR, one entry per CDR3 protein. The table records about 54,000 distinct CDR3 sequences, roughly three fifths of them present only once. In patients chosen for sequencing, flow cytometry had shown CD8+CD57+ cell expansion. Sequencing was carried out using sorted CD4+, CD8+, or CD8+CD57+ T cells (not recorded which) from PBMCs. These receptor sequences come from a human donor with aplastic anemia.

In DNA form, the CDR3 reads TGTGCCAGCAGTGTGCGACTAGCGGGGACCACAGATACGCAGTATTTT. As protein: CASSVRLAGTTDTQYF. The chain uses TRBV2 and TRBJ2-3, with TRBD2 matching over 11 bases. Germline assignment: CDR1 SNHLY and CDR2 FYNNEI. This CDR3 region has 16 residues. The V segment lost 4 bases and the J segment 2 bases; nucleotides outside the gene matches: 5.

This clonotype was detected ten times or more. The genes are TRBV4-1 and TRBJ1-2; D perhaps matches TRBD1 (6 bases). The CDR3 runs 14 residues. Trimming cost V 2 bases and J 5 bases, with 12 bases left between them. The germline CDR1 and CDR2 sequences are MGHRA and YSYEKL. CDR3 in amino acids: CASSQPGTPYGYTF. The CDR3 bases are TGCGCCAGCAGCCAACCTGGGACACCATATGGCTACACCTTC.

This clonotype showed up just once. The chain combines TRBV13 with TRBJ2-7, with D possibly being TRBD2 (6 bases). Germline-derived CDR1 and CDR2 are PRHDT and FYEKMQ (reference sequence). V lost 3 bases and J lost 3, with 15 bases in between. This CDR3 is built from 15 residues. The CDR3 loop reads CASSFGTLPNYEQYF. The DNA for the CDR3 is TGTGCCAGCAGCTTCGGGACTTTACCTAACTACGAGCAGTACTTC.

The genes are TRBV10-3 and TRBJ1-5; no definite D call. CDR3 size: 13 residues. CDR1 is ENHRY, CDR2 SYGVKD, per germline. The germline V and J ends were trimmed by 4 bases and 7 bases, with 11 bases remaining between them. The CDR3 here is CAISGDIGQPQHF. The DNA of the CDR3 is TGTGCCATCAGTGGCGACATAGGGCAGCCCCAGCATTTT.

Only a few counts were recorded for this clonotype. The gene calls are TRBV29-1 and TRBJ1-2; 10 bases line up with TRBD1. V trimming: 4 bases; J trimming: 4 bases; junction bases outside the gene matches: 12. The germline V gene has CDR1 SQVTM and CDR2 ANQGSEA. There are 16 residues in the CDR3. CDR3 DNA: TGCAGCGTTGTGGGGACAGGGGCCACATCTTCCTATGGCTACACCTTC. Amino acids: CSVVGTGATSSYGYTF.

The chain is built from TRBV10-2 and TRBJ2-5; 12 bases agree with TRBD2. The CDR3 has 16 residues. Germline V gene data show CDR1 as WSHSY and CDR2 as SAAADI. The trim removed 6 bases at V and 9 bases at J, leaving 14 bases unmatched. The CDR3 DNA is TGCGCCAGCAGATTCGGACTAGCGGGAAGGGGGGAGGCCCAGTACTTC. Encoded protein: CASRFGLAGRGEAQYF.

The rearrangement joins TRBV10-3 to TRBJ1-1; no reliable D call. Trimming took 3 bases from V and 7 from J, leaving 12 bases between them. Germline lookup yields CDR1 ENHRY and CDR2 SYGVKD. The CDR3 has 13 residues. The CDR3 bases are TGTGCCATCAGTGAACAGAACCTAGATGAAGCTTTCTTT. Translation gives CAISEQNLDEAFF.

The rearrangement links TRBV6-1 to TRBJ1-1; 7 positions match TRBD1. The CDR3 length is 15 residues. Germline lookup yields CDR1 MNHNS and CDR2 SASEGT. Germline trimming cut 7 bases from V and 11 bases from J; bases unmatched to any gene: 19. The CDR3 is CASIPAGTAPSKAFF. DNA for the CDR3: TGTGCCAGCATCCCCGCCGGGACAGCTCCGTCCAAGGCTTTCTTT.

Points on this clonotype: A single base separates this from a much larger clone, so it may be a read error. The CDR3 bases are TGTGCCAGCAGTTTATATTCCCCGACTAGCGGGGGGCCCCAAGAGGCCCAGTACTTC. As protein: CASSLYSPTSGGPQEAQYF. The V gene is TRBV28, the J gene TRBJ2-5, with 13 bases identical to TRBD2. This CDR3 contains 19 residues. CDR1 is MDHEN and CDR2 is SYDVKM in the germline V gene.

About this clonotype: The junction shows a germline mismatch at one end, possibly a read error. This rearrangement joins TRBV10-2 to TRBJ2-7; 10 bases fit TRBD1. CDR1 and CDR2 (germline): WSHSY, SAAADI. The CDR3 has 13 residues. The CDR3 sequence is CASTGQGVLEQYF. The CDR3 bases are TGTGCCAGCACCGGACAGGGGGTTTTGGAGCAGTACTTC.

This rearrangement joins TRBV20-1 to TRBJ2-5; D gene ambiguous. The CDR3 contains 11 residues. From germline, CDR1 is DFQATT and CDR2 SNEGSKA (reference sequence). Trimming removed 1 base from V and 4 bases from J, with 4 bases in between. The CDR3 loop is CSARAGETQYF. CDR3 coding DNA: TGCAGTGCTAGAGCTGGAGAGACCCAGTACTTC.

There are many counts of this clonotype. The chain couples TRBV4-3 to TRBJ2-3, with TRBD2 matching 7 bases. Per the germline V gene, CDR1 is LGHNA and CDR2 is YSLEER. The J segment lost 3 bases and the V segment lost 0 bases, leaving 3 bases of the junction unmatched. The CDR3 length is 15 residues. The CDR3 reads CASSQDNGGTDTQYF. The CDR3 bases are TGCGCCAGCAGCCAAGATAACGGGGGGACAGATACGCAGTATTTT.

This clonotype was counted ten times or more. The chain links TRBV5-4 to TRBJ1-2; D may be TRBD1 (6 bases). Germline V CDR1 and CDR2: SGHNT, YYREEE (reference sequence). V was pared by 3 bases and J by 6 bases, with 15 bases between. The CDR3 is 14 amino acids. The CDR3 DNA reads as TGTGCCAGCAGCTCCGGGGGGCGCGAAGATGGCTACACCTTC. This gives the protein CASSSGGREDGYTF.

This clonotype was counted ten times or more. V and J are TRBV19 and TRBJ1-6; tentatively, D is TRBD1 (6 bases). Germline V lookup: CDR1 LNHDA, CDR2 SQIVND (reference sequence). V shed 5 bases and J shed 0 bases, with 11 bases lying between them. The CDR3 length is 16 residues. In DNA form, the CDR3 reads TGTGCCAGTAGTTCTTCCAGGGGCTCCTATAATTCACCCCTCCACTTT. It encodes CASSSSRGSYNSPLHF.

Comments on this clonotype: A much larger clone sits a single nucleotide away, making a read error possible. The chain couples TRBV27 to TRBJ1-1; D remains unclear. This CDR3 spans 13 amino acids. Germline CDR1 MNHEY, CDR2 SMNVEV (reference sequence). The CDR3 bases are TGTGACAGCAGTTCGGAGGGAATGGTAGAAGCTTTCTTT. It yields the protein CDSSSEGMVEAFF.

This clonotype occurred many times. The chain combines TRBV4-3 with TRBJ2-1; 9 bases line up with TRBD1. CDR1 is LGHNA and CDR2 is YSLEER in the germline V gene. This CDR3 contains 16 residues. With 3 bases clipped from V and 3 bases from J, the junction kept 6 bases outside the gene matches. The DNA for the CDR3 is TGCGCCAGCAGCCAGGACGGGACAGGGTTCTACAATGAGCAGTTCTTC. It codes for CASSQDGTGFYNEQFF.

In this sample, this clonotype turned up many times. The gene calls are TRBV27 and TRBJ1-6, with D uncertain. The CDR3 extends over 13 amino acids. Trimming took 4 bases from V and 7 from J, leaving 8 bases between them. CDR1 is MNHEY and CDR2 is SMNVEV in the germline V gene (reference sequence). For the CDR3, the DNA is TGTGCCAGCAGTTGGGGTAGGAATTCACCCCTCCACTTT. This gives the protein CASSWGRNSPLHF.

The J gene is TRBJ2-5, the V gene TRBV10-3; D ambiguous. Looked up from germline, CDR1 is ENHRY and CDR2 is SYGVKD. V was pared by 4 bases and J by 2 bases, with 8 bases between. This CDR3 is 13 amino acids long. The CDR3 here is CAISVGGQETQYF. Here the CDR3 DNA reads TGTGCCATCAGTGTCGGTGGGCAAGAGACCCAGTACTTC.

This clonotype was observed many times. This chain links TRBV28 with TRBJ2-7, with 7 positions matching TRBD2. From germline, CDR1 is MDHEN and CDR2 SYDVKM. Germline trimming cut 3 bases from V and 12 bases from J; bases unmatched to any gene: 14. The CDR3 covers 14 residues. CDR3 in amino acids: CASSFTGTTARTYF. CDR3 coding DNA: TGTGCCAGCAGTTTCACCGGGACTACTGCTCGGACGTACTTC.

The CDR3 bases are TGCGCCAGCAGTAGGGACAGCGCGAACACCGGGGAGCTGTTTTTT. This gives the protein CASSRDSANTGELFF. The chain couples TRBV10-1 to TRBJ2-2, with TRBD1 matching over 7 bases. The ends lost 5 bases at V and 0 bases at J; junction bases unmatched: 3. CDR3 length: 15 amino acids. The germline V gene has CDR1 WNHNN and CDR2 SYGVQD (reference sequence).

This chain links TRBV25-1 with TRBJ2-1; the D gene is possibly TRBD1 (5 bases). The CDR3 runs 14 residues. The germline gives CDR1 MGHDK, CDR2 SYGVNS. V lost 8 bases and J 6 bases, leaving 17 bases between the germline ends. In nucleotides, the CDR3 is TGTGCCAGCTCCCTCGTAGGGCAGGGCAATGAGCAGTTCTTC. It specifies CASSLVGQGNEQFF.

The chain employs TRBV7-3 and TRBJ2-7, with a possible D match to TRBD1 (5 bases). CDR1 is SGHTA, CDR2 FQGTGA, per germline. The CDR3 consists of 13 residues. Trimming cost V 5 bases and J 5 bases, with 13 bases left between them. The CDR3 here is CASSADSRNEQYF. The CDR3 DNA sequence: TGTGCCAGCAGCGCTGACAGTAGGAACGAGCAGTACTTC.

For this clonotype: This could be a read error, since a much larger clone is one nucleotide away. The J gene is TRBJ2-7, the V gene TRBV15; D is perhaps TRBD2 (6 bases). The germline V and J ends were trimmed by 0 bases and 2 bases, with 11 bases remaining between them. Germline loops: CDR1 LNHNV, CDR2 YYDKDF (reference sequence). The CDR3 is 15 residues long. CDR3 in amino acids: CATSRDDSGTYEQYV. Written as DNA, the CDR3 is TGTGCCACCAGCAGAGATGATAGCGGAACCTACGAGCAGTACGTC.

The genes are TRBV10-3 and TRBJ1-6, with no clear D. Between the trimmed V and J ends, which lost 0 bases and 7 bases, there was a span of 10 bases. The CDR3 sequence is 15 residues long. CDR1 ENHRY and CDR2 SYGVKD come from the germline V gene. For the CDR3, the DNA is TGTGCCATCAGTGAGTCGATATTACAGAATTCACCCCTCCACTTT. Translated, it gives CAISESILQNSPLHF.

The chain uses TRBV19 and TRBJ2-1, with TRBD2 as a possible D gene (6 bases). Germline CDR1 reads LNHDA; CDR2 reads SQIVND (reference sequence). The CDR3 is 13 amino acids. Trimming took off 3 bases at V and 7 bases at J, with 10 bases between the two ends. The CDR3 protein is CASSMLGGNEQFF. CDR3 in DNA: TGTGCCAGTAGTATGTTGGGGGGAAATGAGCAGTTCTTC.

Regarding this clonotype: At one of its ends the junction is not consistent with the germline gene, which may arise from a read error. The chain links TRBV7-2 to TRBJ2-3; no clear D. Germline V CDR1 and CDR2: SGHTA, FQGNSA. CDR3 length: 13 amino acids. DNA of the CDR3: TGTGCCAGCAGCTTAGTCAGCACAGATACGCTGTATTTT. Its translation: CASSLVSTDTLYF.

This clonotype was seen many times. This chain connects TRBV5-6 to TRBJ1-4; unclear D gene. V shed 8 bases and J shed 3 bases, with 14 bases lying between them. In germline, CDR1 is SGHDT, CDR2 YYEEEE. The CDR3 runs 14 residues. This chain's CDR3 is CASLSPGSNEKLFF. CDR3 DNA: TGTGCCAGTCTTTCCCCGGGGTCTAATGAAAAACTGTTTTTT.

V and J are TRBV20-1 and TRBJ1-2; TRBD1 is a possible D gene (5 bases). Germline loops: CDR1 DFQATT, CDR2 SNEGSKA (reference sequence). The CDR3 totals 12 residues. V was shortened by 5 bases and J by 3 bases, with 10 bases between the two germline ends. The DNA of the CDR3 is TGCAGTGCTGGGGGGACGGACTATGGCTACACCTTC. Translating it yields CSAGGTDYGYTF.